These T cell receptor beta chains were read from a single sample in a study of glioma-infiltrating T cells after dendritic cell vaccination. Method: immunoSEQ multiplex PCR; TCRdb's copy keeps in-frame clones and lacks some. The table lists under 100,000 clones, approximately 81% of them singletons. The sample in question was blood, obtained before dendritic cell vaccination. The source is a human donor with glioblastoma. CDR3s include the opening cysteine and the closing phenylalanine or tryptophan.

TRBJ1-5 18 TRBV28 CASSLSSRRQGIIQPQHF
TRBJ2-5 15 TRBV27 CASRPGQGYQETQYF
TRBJ2-1 15 TRBV9 CASSVISGGVDEQFF
TRBJ2-2 14 TRBV30 CASRTGSSTGELFF
TRBJ1-2 13 TRBV27 CASSLGQSYGYTF
TRBJ2-3 13 TRBV29-1 CSVAAQGKATQYF
TRBJ2-1 16 TRBV19 CASSIEAPGLYNEQFF
TRBJ2-1 18 TRBV9 CASSVALSSPSSYNEQFF
TRBJ1-2 14 TRBV6-1 CASRDRGSDYGYTF
TRBJ2-5 12 TRBV2 CASGGGLGTQYF
TRBJ1-2 14 TRBV6-4 CASSDKPGELGYTF
TRBJ2-7 16 TRBV9 CASSPPGGGLLGEQYF
TRBJ2-1 16 TRBV5-1 CASSLALGQGPNEQFF
TRBJ1-5 14 TRBV6-1 CASSEQVHNQPQHF
TRBJ2-1 15 TRBV7-3 CASSLTGGSYNEQFF
TRBJ1-1 13 TRBV7-8 CASSVQGTDEAFF
TRBJ1-1 13 TRBV27 CASSGTGGTEAFF
TRBJ1-2 17 TRBV27 CASSFLGQLQGDYGYTF
TRBJ1-2 14 TRBV5-1 CASSGGVLGYGYTF
TRBJ1-4 17 TRBV5-4 CASSLAGGQGQRVKLFF
TRBJ2-1 16 TRBV11-2 CASSHGAGGPYNEQFF
TRBJ2-2 15 TRBV28 CASINSGSGTGELFF
TRBJ2-1 15 TRBV7-2 CASSSSEGSYNEQFF
TRBJ2-2 15 TRBV27 CASNPLGPNTGELFF
TRBJ2-1 15 TRBV7-9 CASSLAVVAGADEFF
TRBJ1-2 13 TRBV2 CASSESRAGGYTF
TRBJ1-1 16 TRBV19 CASSKHRDRSNTEAFF
TRBJ2-3 16 TRBV5-1 CASSLGGGTITDTQYF
TRBJ2-5 15 TRBV9 CASSVGTSGSETQYF
TRBJ1-1 15 TRBV6-1 CASSEMAGGNTEAFF
TRBJ1-2 13 TRBV2 CASRGGIFYGYTF
TRBJ2-3 14 TRBV9 CASSAGGRTDTQYF
TRBJ2-5 15 TRBV5-1 CASSEDRVPGETQYF
TRBJ1-2 13 TRBV30 CAWSVLEGSGYTF
TRBJ1-1 18 TRBV4-1 CASSQDRRDRGLNTEAFF
- 13 TRBV7-9 CASRGTGVGEQYF
TRBJ2-1 16 TRBV10-1 CASSEQLGISYNEQFF
TRBJ2-1 15 TRBV7-3 CASSPGGGPMDEQFF
TRBJ1-2 13 TRBV12-5 CASGLAGEFGYTF
TRBJ2-1 16 TRBV5-8 CASSYSRGAQVNEQFF
TRBJ2-7 13 TRBV28 CASSLSRFDEQYF
TRBJ1-2 15 TRBV10-2 CASRGGQGRQEGYTF
TRBJ2-3 15 TRBV5-1 CASSFSGTDGDTQYF
TRBJ2-5 13 TRBV10-2 CASRSGGKETQYF
TRBJ1-1 15 TRBV2 CASSASGQVGTEAFF
TRBJ2-7 15 TRBV6-1 CASSRPGQGFHEQYF
TRBJ2-3 15 TRBV4-2 CASSRLPRTADTQYF
TRBJ2-1 16 TRBV10-3 CATGTSGGGSYNEQFF
TRBJ2-7 13 TRBV19 CASSAFRGDEQYF
TRBJ1-1 11 TRBV12-5 CASVGGLEAFF
TRBJ2-5 14 TRBV28 CASSFPGPQETQYF
TRBJ1-2 15 TRBV10-3 CAISESTGGYYGYTF
TRBJ2-1 15 TRBV10-3 CAISETGGDFGEQFF
TRBJ1-1 12 TRBV5-1 CASSLGTGAGFF
TRBJ1-4 16 TRBV28 CASSRPRGSTNEKLFF